The sequence of this TCR beta chain was determined in a study of cytotoxic CD8 clonotypes in ibrutinib-treated CLL. Study results and limitations: Sustained-remission and progressing patients had different sampling times. Once treatment began, public clonotypes, which were uncommon, contracted or stayed stable. Pretreatment clonality was elevated relative to age-matched healthy donors and paralleled circulating CD8+ T-cell counts.

Concerning this clone itself: Its specificity is unknown.

The germline gives CDR1 MDHEN, CDR2 SYDVKM. The CDR3 runs 14 residues. Genomic DNA (roughly 1.9 micrograms) was obtained from cryopreserved PBMCs for construction of TCR beta libraries. Produced via immunoSEQ multiplex PCR; TCRdb's table is partial and in-frame only. The sample lists 250,000 or so clones; under 75% were seen once. This clonotype originated in a human donor with chronic lymphocytic leukemia. The rearrangement links TRBV28 to TRBJ2-7, with D maybe TRBD2 (7 bases). This specimen consisted of PBMCs, obtained after 24 months of ibrutinib treatment. DNA for the CDR3: TGTGTCGACCGGGGGGCAGGGCTTTCCTACGAGCAGTACTTC. Protein product: CVDRGAGLSYEQYF.